This passage covers 3 T cell receptor beta chains from one sample sequenced in a study of OX40 agonist ivuxolimab in advanced cancers. Using immunoSEQ multiplex PCR, the repertoire was profiled, and TCRdb retains in-frame clones only, with some absent. This table has around 68,000 clones, approximately 90% appearing once. The input for sequencing was CD4+ or CD8+ T cells sorted from blood, taken in a trial of the OX40 agonist ivuxolimab. The receptor source for this set is an adult with an advanced solid tumor such as melanoma, head and neck, liver or kidney cancer.

The chain carries TRBV21-1 and TRBJ1-5; the table gives TRBD1 as D, unverified against the DNA. TRBV21-1 is designated a pseudogene. The CDR3 has 17 amino acids. The CDR3 region is CASSKEDSQPPEQPQHF. CDR3 nucleotides: TGTGCCAGCAGCAAAGAGGACAGTCAGCCCCCCGAACAGCCCCAGCATTTT.

The CDR3 loop reads CASSLGPSRRATDTQYF. The DNA of the CDR3 is TGTGCCAGCAGCTTAGGGCCCTCTAGAAGGGCCACAGATACGCAGTATTTT. The V gene is TRBV7-2, the J gene TRBJ2-3; no firm D call. Germline values: CDR1 SGHTA, CDR2 FQGNSA. Deletions cut 1 base from V and 2 bases from J, with 16 bases between. The CDR3 covers 17 residues. Supplemented by reference TRBV7-2 and TRBJ2-3, the full variable domain reads GAGVSQSPSNKVTEKGKDVELRCDPISGHTALYWYRQSLGQGLEFLIYFQGNSAPDKSGLPSDRFSAERTGGSVSTLTIQRTQQEDSAVYLCASSLGPSRRATDTQYFGPGTRLTVL.

The gene calls are TRBV7-2 and TRBJ1-2; possible D gene TRBD1, 5 bases. The CDR3 spans 14 residues. Germline V gene sequence: CDR1 SGHTA, CDR2 FQGNSA. Trimming removed 0 bases at V and 4 bases at J, with 9 bases between. The CDR3 loop reads CASSLAGGRYGYTF. The CDR3 region has the DNA TGTGCCAGCAGCTTAGCCGGGGGACGCTATGGCTACACCTTC.